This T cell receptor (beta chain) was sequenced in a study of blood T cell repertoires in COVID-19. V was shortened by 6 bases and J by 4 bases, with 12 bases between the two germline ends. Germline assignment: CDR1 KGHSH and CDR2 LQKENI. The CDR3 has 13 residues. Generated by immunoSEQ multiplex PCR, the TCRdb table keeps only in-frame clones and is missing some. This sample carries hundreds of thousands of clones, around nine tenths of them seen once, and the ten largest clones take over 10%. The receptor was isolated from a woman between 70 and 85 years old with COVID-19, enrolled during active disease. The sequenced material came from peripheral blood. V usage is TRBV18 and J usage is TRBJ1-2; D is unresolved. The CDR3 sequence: CASSSGNGYGYTF. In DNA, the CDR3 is TGTGCCAGCTCGTCCGGGAACGGCTATGGCTACACCTTC.